This TCR beta chain stems from a study of cytomegalovirus exposure and HLA in healthy donors. Study information: In a later analysis, the 110 or so validation repertoires were reported to have used the same platform as the 650 to 800 first-cohort repertoires. General study points: First-cohort TCR clusters tended to co-occur in the approximately 120 validation repertoires, a later analysis found. A few chains tied to CMV proved CMV antigen-specific in vitro.

Separate from the roughly 610-subject first cohort, the roughly 120-subject validation cohort was the one that the donors belonged to. This clone was counted once. The antigen is undetermined. The CDR3 loop spans 17 amino acids. V was cut by 3 bases and J by 0 bases, with 15 bases left in between. Germline CDR1 is MDHEN and CDR2 is SYDVKM. Sequenced by immunoSEQ multiplex PCR; TCRdb stores in-frame clones only, minus some. The sample consists of some 130,000 clones, approximately 88% of them appearing once. Material: PBMCs. The chain employs TRBV28 and TRBJ2-1; TRBD1 is a possible D gene (6 bases). This receptor was identified in a young woman in good health and CMV-seropositive. The CDR3 region is CASSLDRPTASYNEQFF. The CDR3 nucleotides read TGTGCCAGCAGTTTGGACAGACCCACTGCCTCCTACAATGAGCAGTTCTTC. Using reference TRBV28 and TRBJ2-1 for the parts outside the CDR3, the full variable domain is DVKVTQSSRYLVKRTGEKVFLECVQDMDHENMFWYRQDPGLGLRLIYFSYDVKMKEKGDIPEGYSVSREKKERFSLILESASTNQTSMYLCASSLDRPTASYNEQFFGPGTRLTVL.